Following are 19 T cell receptor beta chains from one sample sequenced in a study of T cell repertoires in cytomegalovirus infection. TCRdb itself ran the reads through MiXCR, one entry per CDR3 protein. Of about 260,000 distinct CDR3 sequences listed, around 15% are singletons. The sequenced sample consisted of PBMCs. These receptors were collected from a human donor in good health (CMV status not recorded). Some clones in this sample may be carry-over from other donors' samples.

This clonotype was recorded a few times. V gene TRBV2 combines with J gene TRBJ1-3; D is ambiguous. Germline V gives CDR1 SNHLY, CDR2 FYNNEI. The CDR3 has 15 residues. The V and J ends lost 3 bases and 0 bases respectively, with 9 bases between them. This CDR3 is CASSDPSVSGNTIYF. In DNA form, the CDR3 reads TGTGCCAGCAGTGACCCGAGTGTCTCTGGAAACACCATATATTTT.

The sample holds many counts of this clonotype. V is TRBV7-2 and J is TRBJ2-3; 14 bases agree with TRBD2. Germline values: CDR1 SGHTA, CDR2 FQGNSA. This CDR3 contains 17 residues. V shed 0 bases and J 1 base; nucleotides not matched to a gene: 0. For the CDR3, the DNA is TGTGCCAGCAGCTTAGCGGGACTAGCGGGAGGCACAGATACGCAGTATTTT. Its protein is CASSLAGLAGGTDTQYF.

In this sample, this clonotype turned up a few times. The rearrangement links TRBV6-2 or TRBV6-3 to TRBJ1-2; 7 nucleotides agree with TRBD1. The ends lost 8 bases at V and 9 bases at J; junction bases unmatched: 3. Germline lookup yields CDR1 MNHEY and CDR2 SVGEGT. This CDR3 is 10 amino acids long. CDR3 DNA: TGTGCCAGCCGGGACAGCAGCTACACCTTC. It specifies CASRDSSYTF.

This clonotype was counted ten times or more. This chain links TRBV7-2 with TRBJ2-3, with D possibly being TRBD1 (6 bases). This CDR3 comprises 13 residues. V lost 4 bases to trimming and J lost 1 base, with 6 bases between them. Germline CDR1 reads SGHTA; CDR2 reads FQGNSA. CDR3 amino acids: CASSWTGTDTQYF. The DNA of the CDR3 is TGTGCCAGCAGCTGGACAGGCACAGATACGCAGTATTTT.

This clonotype showed up many times. This rearrangement joins TRBV7-2 to TRBJ2-3, with D maybe TRBD2 (6 bases). The CDR3 extends over 15 amino acids. Germline values: CDR1 SGHTA, CDR2 FQGNSA. V lost 1 base to trimming and J lost 2 bases, with 10 bases between them. The CDR3 bases are TGTGCCAGCAGCTTAGGGGGGACTCTCACAGATACGCAGTATTTT. Translating it yields CASSLGGTLTDTQYF.

The sample holds many counts of this clonotype. The gene calls are TRBV6-5 and TRBJ2-5, with D perhaps matching TRBD1 or TRBD2 (5 bases each). Germline-derived CDR1 and CDR2 are MNHEY and SVGAGI. Trimming cost V 5 bases and J 5 bases, with 15 bases left between them. CDR3 length equals 14 residues. The CDR3: CASSIMGVLETQYF. The CDR3 DNA follows: TGTGCCAGCAGTATTATGGGGGTCCTTGAGACCCAGTACTTC.

A few counts support this clonotype. This chain joins TRBV11-3 and TRBJ2-4; possible D gene TRBD1, 5 bases. This CDR3 contains 15 residues. V lost 5 bases to trimming and J lost 0 bases, with 11 bases between them. The germline gives CDR1 SGHNT, CDR2 YENEEA. CDR3 region: CASSAGHLAKNIQYF. The CDR3, as DNA: TGTGCCAGCAGCGCCGGACACTTAGCCAAAAACATTCAGTACTTC. Using reference TRBV11-3 and TRBJ2-4 for the parts outside the CDR3, the full variable domain is EAGVVQSPRYKIIEKKQPVAFWCNPISGHNTLYWYLQNLGQGPELLIRYENEEAVDDSQLPKDRFSAERLKGVDSTLKIQPAELGDSAVYLCASSAGHLAKNIQYFGAGTRLSVL.

The chain is built from TRBV6-5 and TRBJ1-2; D is unresolved. From germline, CDR1 is MNHEY and CDR2 SVGAGI. This CDR3 spans 17 amino acids. Trimming cost V 6 bases and J 4 bases, with 24 bases left between them. The CDR3 loop is CASSLGSGLPPGYGYTF. The CDR3 nucleotides read TGTGCCAGCAGCCTAGGGTCAGGATTACCCCCGGGCTATGGCTACACCTTC.

This clonotype was counted between two and nine times. The chain is built from TRBV6-2 or TRBV6-3 and TRBJ2-3, with D possibly being TRBD2 (5 bases). The V gene's germline CDR1 is MNHEY and CDR2 SVGEGT. The CDR3 length is 16 residues. The V and J ends lost 2 bases and 0 bases respectively, with 12 bases between them. The CDR3 sequence: CASSYPQSSSTDTQYF. The CDR3, as DNA: TGTGCCAGCAGTTACCCACAATCTAGCAGCACAGATACGCAGTATTTT.

This clonotype was seen only a few times. J is TRBJ2-1 and V is TRBV11-2; a possible D gene is TRBD2 (7 bases). CDR1 and CDR2 (germline): SGHAT, FQNNGV. CDR3 size: 15 residues. Trimming removed 4 bases from V and 2 bases from J, with 12 bases in between. CDR3 sequence: CASSSQGGPYNEQFF. The CDR3, as DNA: TGTGCCAGCAGCTCACAGGGAGGGCCCTACAATGAGCAGTTCTTC.

The sample holds a few counts of this clonotype. The chain carries TRBV28 and TRBJ2-3; D is unclear. The germline V gene has CDR1 MDHEN and CDR2 SYDVKM. There are 15 residues in the CDR3. The V gene lost 6 bases and the J gene lost 4 bases, with 17 bases spanning the gap. DNA of the CDR3: TGTGCCAGCAGGAGCAGGCCCCCGGTTCCAGATACGCAGTATTTT. Protein sequence: CASRSRPPVPDTQYF.

This clonotype has only a few counts. The chain uses TRBV2 and TRBJ1-3, with TRBD1 identical over 8 bases. CDR1 is SNHLY, CDR2 FYNNEI, per germline. The length of the CDR3 is 16 residues. The J segment lost 2 bases and the V segment lost 3 bases, leaving 6 bases of the junction unmatched. Written as DNA, the CDR3 is TGTGCCAGCAGTGACGTCGGGACAGGAGCTGGAAACACCATATATTTT. It encodes CASSDVGTGAGNTIYF.

The J gene is TRBJ1-1, the V gene TRBV29-1; a weak D match, TRBD1 (5 bases). Germline V CDR1 and CDR2: SQVTM, ANQGSEA. The CDR3 has 12 amino acids. CDR3 sequence: CSAQELNTEAFF. The CDR3 DNA sequence: TGCAGTGCACAGGAGCTGAACACTGAAGCTTTCTTT.

Only a few counts were recorded for this clonotype. The chain couples TRBV7-9 to TRBJ1-5; D unresolved. V lost 5 bases, J lost 2 bases, and 13 bases lay in between. The CDR3 runs to 15 residues. Germline loops: CDR1 SEHNR, CDR2 FQNEAQ (reference sequence). The CDR3 reads CASSPEGPRNQPQHF. The CDR3 DNA is TGTGCCAGCAGCCCAGAAGGACCGCGCAATCAGCCCCAGCATTTT.

The CDR3 sequence is CASRKGLPNTGELFF. The CDR3 DNA sequence: TGTGCCAGCAGAAAGGGTCTACCTAACACCGGGGAGCTGTTTTTT. J is TRBJ2-2 and V is TRBV2; D unresolved. Trimming pared 6 bases from V and 2 bases from J, leaving 13 bases between. The CDR3 is 15 amino acids. Germline CDR1 and CDR2: SNHLY and FYNNEI.

The CDR3 reads CAKGLTDYEQYF. The CDR3 nucleotides read TGTGCCAAGGGCCTAACAGACTACGAGCAGTACTTC. V and J are TRBV9 and TRBJ2-7; D gene ambiguous. Between the trimmed V and J ends, which lost 9 bases and 3 bases, there was a span of 13 bases. Per germline, CDR1 SGDLS and CDR2 YYNGEE. This CDR3 comprises 12 residues.

This clonotype was recorded a few times. The J gene is TRBJ2-6, the V gene TRBV29-1; no firm D call. In germline, CDR1 is SQVTM, CDR2 ANQGSEA. The germline V and J ends were trimmed by 6 bases and 2 bases, with 8 bases remaining between them. The CDR3 runs 13 residues. CDR3: CSVRPAGANVLTF. The CDR3 region has the DNA TGCAGCGTACGCCCAGCTGGGGCCAACGTCCTGACTTTC. Supplemented by reference TRBV29-1 and TRBJ2-6, the full variable domain reads SAVISQKPSRDICQRGTSLTIQCQVDSQVTMMFWYRQQPGQSLTLIATANQGSEATYESGFVIDKFPISRPNLTFSTLTVSNMSPEDSSIYLCSVRPAGANVLTFGAGSRLTVL.

The genes are TRBV29-1 and TRBJ2-3; D is uncertain. The germline V and J ends were trimmed by 7 bases and 1 base, with 9 bases remaining between them. This CDR3 contains 12 residues. From germline, CDR1 is SQVTM and CDR2 ANQGSEA. The CDR3 region is CSGQTGTDTQYF. The CDR3 nucleotides are TGCAGCGGCCAGACGGGCACAGATACGCAGTATTTT.

This clonotype has ten or more counts. The CDR3 region has the DNA TGTGCCAGCAGCCAAGGGGGGGTACGGACAGATACGCAGTATTTT. This encodes CASSQGGVRTDTQYF. The chain carries TRBV7-2 and TRBJ2-3; tentative D call: TRBD2 (7 bases). The CDR3 runs 15 residues. Germline CDR1 is SGHTA and CDR2 is FQGNSA. V lost 5 bases and J 3 bases, leaving 15 bases between the germline ends.